The next 7 T cell receptor beta chains were all read from a single sample in a study of blood T cell repertoires in COVID-19. Libraries were prepared by immunoSEQ multiplex PCR; TCRdb keeps only in-frame clonotypes and omits some of them. The sample has approximately 250,000 clones; 75% to 95% are singletons. Material for sequencing was PBMCs or T cells enriched from blood (not recorded which). These receptors originate from a man aged 35 to 55 who had been exposed to COVID-19.

The V gene is TRBV10-2, the J gene TRBJ2-1, with 11 bases lining up with TRBD2. The CDR3 runs to 14 residues. In germline, CDR1 is WSHSY, CDR2 SAAADI. V shed 8 bases and J 2 bases; nucleotides not matched to a gene: 2. The CDR3 DNA sequence: TGCGCCAGCGGGACTAGCGGACCCTACAATGAGCAGTTCTTC. Protein product: CASGTSGPYNEQFF.

The chain employs TRBV7-8 and TRBJ2-2; 10 nucleotides agree with TRBD2. CDR1 SGHVS and CDR2 FQNEAQ come from the germline V gene. V trimming: 0 bases; J trimming: 7 bases; junction bases outside the gene matches: 5. The CDR3 runs to 16 residues. DNA for the CDR3: TGTGCCAGCAGCTTAGCGGCTAGCGGGAGTGTCGGGGAGCTGTTTTTT. Its protein product is CASSLAASGSVGELFF.

This clone was recorded once. This sequence joins TRBV2 and TRBJ1-2; D remains unclear. CDR1 is SNHLY and CDR2 is FYNNEI in the germline V gene. V shed 2 bases and J shed 2 bases, with 6 bases lying between them. This CDR3 has 13 amino acids. CDR3 amino acids: CASSESGNYGYTF. The DNA for the CDR3 is TGTGCCAGCAGTGAATCTGGCAACTATGGCTACACCTTC.

The gene calls are TRBV7-6 and TRBJ1-1, with unresolved D. The length of the CDR3 is 15 residues. From germline, CDR1 is SGHVS and CDR2 FNYEAQ. Trimming pared 2 bases from V and 7 bases from J, leaving 17 bases between. The CDR3 region is CASSLNQVGSGEAFF. CDR3 DNA: TGTGCCAGCAGCTTAAACCAAGTGGGGAGCGGTGAAGCTTTCTTT.

A single count supports this clone. The J gene is TRBJ1-2, the V gene TRBV7-2; 7 bases are shared with TRBD1. Germline assignment: CDR1 SGHTA and CDR2 FQGNSA. CDR3 length equals 13 residues. Trimming at V came to 3 bases and at J to 4 bases, leaving 2 bases not matched to a gene. CDR3 DNA sequence: TGTGCCAGCAGCTTGGGGACAGTCTATGGCTACACCTTC. This codes for CASSLGTVYGYTF.

The rearrangement joins TRBV27 to TRBJ2-1; D is perhaps TRBD1 (5 bases). The V end was cut by 0 bases, the J end by 4 bases, with 10 bases between. The CDR3 is 15 amino acids. Germline CDR1 is MNHEY and CDR2 is SMNVEV (reference sequence). The CDR3 loop reads CASSLSGVPYNEQFF. CDR3 nucleotide sequence: TGTGCCAGCAGTTTATCAGGGGTACCTTACAATGAGCAGTTCTTC.

The genes are TRBV29-1 and TRBJ2-7, with 9 nucleotides matching TRBD2. The germline V gene has CDR1 SQVTM and CDR2 ANQGSEA. J gave up 5 bases and V 4 bases, and 12 bases lay outside the gene matches. The CDR3 sequence is 15 residues long. CDR3 DNA sequence: TGCAGCGTTGTCCCGGTCCTAGCGGGATTCAACGAGCAGTACTTC. It encodes CSVVPVLAGFNEQYF.